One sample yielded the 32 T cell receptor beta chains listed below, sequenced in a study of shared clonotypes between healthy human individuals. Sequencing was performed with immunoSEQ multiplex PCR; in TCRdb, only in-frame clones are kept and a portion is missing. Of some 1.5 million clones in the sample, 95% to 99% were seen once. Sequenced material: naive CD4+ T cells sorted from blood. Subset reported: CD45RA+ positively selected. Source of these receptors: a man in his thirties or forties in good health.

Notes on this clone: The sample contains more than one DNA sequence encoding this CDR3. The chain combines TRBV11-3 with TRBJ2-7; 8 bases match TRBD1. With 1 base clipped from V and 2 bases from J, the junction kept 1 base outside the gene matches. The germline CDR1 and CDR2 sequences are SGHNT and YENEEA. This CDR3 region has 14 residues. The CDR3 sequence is CASSLGTGTYEQYF. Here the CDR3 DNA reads TGTGCCAGCAGCTTAGGGACAGGGACCTACGAGCAGTACTTC.

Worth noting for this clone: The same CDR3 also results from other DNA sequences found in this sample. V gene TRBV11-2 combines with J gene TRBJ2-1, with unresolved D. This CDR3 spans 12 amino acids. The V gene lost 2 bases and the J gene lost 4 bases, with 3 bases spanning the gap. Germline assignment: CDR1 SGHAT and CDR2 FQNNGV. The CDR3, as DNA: TGTGCCAGCAGCTTACGGTACAATGAGCAGTTCTTC. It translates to CASSLRYNEQFF.

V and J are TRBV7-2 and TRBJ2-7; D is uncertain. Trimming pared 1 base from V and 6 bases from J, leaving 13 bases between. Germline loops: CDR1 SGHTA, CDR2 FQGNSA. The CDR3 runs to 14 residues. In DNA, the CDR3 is TGTGCCAGCAGCTTAGAGGGCACTCCAGTCGAGCAGTACTTC. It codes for CASSLEGTPVEQYF.

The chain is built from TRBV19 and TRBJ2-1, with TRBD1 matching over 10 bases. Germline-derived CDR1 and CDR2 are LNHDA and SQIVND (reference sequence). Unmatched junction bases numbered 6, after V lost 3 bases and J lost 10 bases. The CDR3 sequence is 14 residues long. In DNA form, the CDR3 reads TGTGCCAGTAGTATGTCGATGGGACAGGGGGAGCAGTTCTTC. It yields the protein CASSMSMGQGEQFF.

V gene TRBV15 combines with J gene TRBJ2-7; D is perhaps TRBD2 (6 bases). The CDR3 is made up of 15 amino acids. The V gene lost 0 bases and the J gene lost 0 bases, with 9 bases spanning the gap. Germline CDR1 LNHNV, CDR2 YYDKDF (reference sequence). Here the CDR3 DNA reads TGTGCCACCAGCAGAGATTATAGCGGCTCCTACGAGCAGTACTTC. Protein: CATSRDYSGSYEQYF.

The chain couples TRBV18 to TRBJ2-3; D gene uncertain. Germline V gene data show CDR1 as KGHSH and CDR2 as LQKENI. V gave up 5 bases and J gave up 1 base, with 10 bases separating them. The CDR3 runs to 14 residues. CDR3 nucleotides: TGTGCCAGCTCAGGTATACTCGGCACAGATACGCAGTATTTT. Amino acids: CASSGILGTDTQYF.

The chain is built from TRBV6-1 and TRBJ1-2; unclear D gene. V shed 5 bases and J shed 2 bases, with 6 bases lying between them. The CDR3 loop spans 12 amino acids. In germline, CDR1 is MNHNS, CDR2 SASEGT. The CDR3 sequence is CASSNLNYGYTF. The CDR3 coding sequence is TGTGCCAGCAGTAACCTGAACTATGGCTACACCTTC.

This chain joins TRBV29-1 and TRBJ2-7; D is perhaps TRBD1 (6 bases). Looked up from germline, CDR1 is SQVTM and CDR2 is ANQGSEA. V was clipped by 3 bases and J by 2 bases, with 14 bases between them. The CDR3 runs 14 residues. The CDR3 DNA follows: TGCAGCGTTGACGCCCGGCCAGGGGCCTACGAGCAGTACTTC. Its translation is CSVDARPGAYEQYF.

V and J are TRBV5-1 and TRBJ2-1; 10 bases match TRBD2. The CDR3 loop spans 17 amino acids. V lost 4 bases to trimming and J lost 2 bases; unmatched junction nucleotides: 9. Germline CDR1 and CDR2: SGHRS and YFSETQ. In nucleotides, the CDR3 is TGCGCCAGCAGCCCCGGCGAAGCGGGAGGGACCTACAATGAGCAGTTCTTC. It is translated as CASSPGEAGGTYNEQFF.

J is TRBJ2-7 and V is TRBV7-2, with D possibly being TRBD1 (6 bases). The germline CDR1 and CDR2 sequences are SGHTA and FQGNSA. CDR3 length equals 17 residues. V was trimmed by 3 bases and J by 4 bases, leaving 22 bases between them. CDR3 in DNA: TGTGCCAGCAGCTTTCTTCCCCCCGGGACACTACCTTACGAGCAGTACTTC. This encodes CASSFLPPGTLPYEQYF.

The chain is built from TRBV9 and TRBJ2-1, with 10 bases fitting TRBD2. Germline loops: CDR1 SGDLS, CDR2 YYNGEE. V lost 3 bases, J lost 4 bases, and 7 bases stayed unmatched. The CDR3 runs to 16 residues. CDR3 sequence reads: CASSEPSSGRYNEQFF. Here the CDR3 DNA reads TGTGCCAGCAGCGAGCCCTCTAGCGGGAGATACAATGAGCAGTTCTTC.

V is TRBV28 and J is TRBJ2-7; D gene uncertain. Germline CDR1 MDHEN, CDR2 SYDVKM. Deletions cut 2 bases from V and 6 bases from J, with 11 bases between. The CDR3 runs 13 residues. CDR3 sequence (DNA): TGTGCCAGCAGTTTAGGGAACATCTTCGAGCAGTACTTC. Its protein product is CASSLGNIFEQYF. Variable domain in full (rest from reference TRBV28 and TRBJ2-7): DVKVTQSSRYLVKRTGEKVFLECVQDMDHENMFWYRQDPGLGLRLIYFSYDVKMKEKGDIPEGYSVSREKKERFSLILESASTNQTSMYLCASSLGNIFEQYFGPGTRLTVT.

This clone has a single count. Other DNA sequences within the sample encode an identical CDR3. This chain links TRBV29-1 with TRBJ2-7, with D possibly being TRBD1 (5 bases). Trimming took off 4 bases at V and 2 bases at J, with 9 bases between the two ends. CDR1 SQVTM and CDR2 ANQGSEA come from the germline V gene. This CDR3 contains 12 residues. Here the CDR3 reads CSVGADTYEQYF. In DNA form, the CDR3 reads TGCAGCGTTGGTGCGGACACCTACGAGCAGTACTTC.

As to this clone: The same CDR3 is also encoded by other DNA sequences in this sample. The CDR3 DNA reads as TGCAGTGCTAGAGATCCAAATGAGCAGTTCTTC. As protein: CSARDPNEQFF. This rearrangement joins TRBV20-1 to TRBJ2-1; D unclear. Per germline, CDR1 DFQATT and CDR2 SNEGSKA (reference sequence). Trimming took off 0 bases at V and 7 bases at J, with 4 bases between the two ends. CDR3 length: 11 amino acids.

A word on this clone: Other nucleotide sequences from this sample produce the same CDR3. The chain's CDR3 is CASSLAPGNTEAFF. The CDR3 coding sequence is TGTGCCAGCAGTTTAGCCCCCGGGAACACTGAAGCTTTCTTT. The V gene is TRBV28, the J gene TRBJ1-1; no firm D call. Germline V lookup: CDR1 MDHEN, CDR2 SYDVKM. This CDR3 contains 14 residues. The V end was cut by 2 bases, the J end by 1 base, with 8 bases between.

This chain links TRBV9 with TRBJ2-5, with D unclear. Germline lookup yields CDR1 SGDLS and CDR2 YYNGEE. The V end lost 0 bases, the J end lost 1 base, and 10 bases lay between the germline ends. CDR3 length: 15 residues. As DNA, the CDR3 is TGTGCCAGCAGCGTAGGGGTCGGGTTCCAAGAGACCCAGTACTTC. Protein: CASSVGVGFQETQYF.

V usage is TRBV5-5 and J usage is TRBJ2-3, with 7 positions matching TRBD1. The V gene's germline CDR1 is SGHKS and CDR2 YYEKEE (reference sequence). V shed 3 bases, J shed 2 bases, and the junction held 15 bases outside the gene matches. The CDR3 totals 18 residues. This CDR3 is CASSSGTTGAALTDTQYF. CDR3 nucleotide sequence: TGTGCCAGCAGCTCGGGAACCACAGGGGCTGCCCTCACAGATACGCAGTATTTT.

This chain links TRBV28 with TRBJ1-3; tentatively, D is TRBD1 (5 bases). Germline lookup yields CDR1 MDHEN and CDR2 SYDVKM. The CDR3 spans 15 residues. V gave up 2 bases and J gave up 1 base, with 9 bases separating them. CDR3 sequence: CASSLGRVSGNTIYF. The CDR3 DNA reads TGTGCCAGCAGTTTAGGCAGGGTATCTGGAAACACCATATATTTT.

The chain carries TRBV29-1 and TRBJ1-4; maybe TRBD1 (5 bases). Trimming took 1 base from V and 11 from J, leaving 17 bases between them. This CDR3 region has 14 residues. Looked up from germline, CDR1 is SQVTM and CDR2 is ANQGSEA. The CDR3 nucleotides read TGCAGCGTTGAAGTTGATGGGGGAATGAGGAAACTGTTTTTT. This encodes CSVEVDGGMRKLFF.

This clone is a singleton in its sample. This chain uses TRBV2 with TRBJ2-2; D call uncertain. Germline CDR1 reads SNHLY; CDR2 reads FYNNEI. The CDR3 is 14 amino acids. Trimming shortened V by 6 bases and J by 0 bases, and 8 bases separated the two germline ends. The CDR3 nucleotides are TGTGCCAGCAGGCTCCTTACGAACACCGGGGAGCTGTTTTTT. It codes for CASRLLTNTGELFF.

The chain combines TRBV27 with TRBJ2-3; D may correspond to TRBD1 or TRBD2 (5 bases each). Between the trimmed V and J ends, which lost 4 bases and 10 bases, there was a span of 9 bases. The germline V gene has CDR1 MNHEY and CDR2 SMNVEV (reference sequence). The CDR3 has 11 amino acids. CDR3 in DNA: TGTGCCAGCAGTTGGGACGGGGCGCAGTATTTT. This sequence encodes CASSWDGAQYF.

The CDR3 bases are TGTGCCAGCAGCTTAACAGGGATCGGTGGCTACACCTTC. Protein: CASSLTGIGGYTF. This sequence joins TRBV7-2 and TRBJ1-2, with a tentative D call TRBD1 (6 bases). Trimming stripped 2 bases from V and 7 bases from J, with 11 bases between. Looked up from germline, CDR1 is SGHTA and CDR2 is FQGNSA. The CDR3 is 13 amino acids.

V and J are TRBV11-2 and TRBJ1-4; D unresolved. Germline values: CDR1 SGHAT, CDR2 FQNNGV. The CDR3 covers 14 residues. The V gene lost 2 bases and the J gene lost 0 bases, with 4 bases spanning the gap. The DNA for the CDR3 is TGTGCCAGCAGCTTACTTGCAACTAATGAAAAACTGTTTTTT. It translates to CASSLLATNEKLFF.

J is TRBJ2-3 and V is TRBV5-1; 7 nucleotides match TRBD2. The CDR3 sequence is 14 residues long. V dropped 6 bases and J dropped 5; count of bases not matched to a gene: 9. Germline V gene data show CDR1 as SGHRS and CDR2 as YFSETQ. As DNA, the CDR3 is TGCGCCAGCACCCCTGGGGGGGTTGGAGATACGCAGTATTTT. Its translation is CASTPGGVGDTQYF.

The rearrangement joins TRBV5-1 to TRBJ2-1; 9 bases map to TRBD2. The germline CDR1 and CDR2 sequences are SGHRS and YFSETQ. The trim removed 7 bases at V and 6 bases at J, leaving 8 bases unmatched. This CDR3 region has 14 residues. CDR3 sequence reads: CASRGLAPSNEQFF. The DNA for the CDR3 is TGCGCCAGCCGGGGACTAGCCCCATCCAATGAGCAGTTCTTC.

The CDR3 sequence is CASSLDFQGIGNEQFF. The DNA of the CDR3 is TGTGCCAGCAGCTTAGATTTTCAGGGCATAGGCAATGAGCAGTTCTTC. The chain recombines TRBV11-3 with TRBJ2-1, with D maybe TRBD1 (5 bases). The V gene's germline CDR1 is SGHNT and CDR2 YENEEA. V was trimmed by 0 bases and J by 6 bases, leaving 15 bases between them. The CDR3 spans 16 residues.

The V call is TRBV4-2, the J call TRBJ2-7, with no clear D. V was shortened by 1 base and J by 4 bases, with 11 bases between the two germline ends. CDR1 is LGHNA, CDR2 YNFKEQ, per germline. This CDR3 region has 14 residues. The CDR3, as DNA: TGTGCCAGCAGCCAAGCGGTAGAAAATTACGAGCAGTACTTC. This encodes CASSQAVENYEQYF.

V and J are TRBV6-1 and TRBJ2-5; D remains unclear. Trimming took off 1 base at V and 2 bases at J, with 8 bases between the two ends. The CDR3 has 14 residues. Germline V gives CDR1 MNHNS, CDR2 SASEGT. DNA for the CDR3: TGTGCCAGCAGTGAAGTAGCCACACAAGAGACCCAGTACTTC. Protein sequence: CASSEVATQETQYF.

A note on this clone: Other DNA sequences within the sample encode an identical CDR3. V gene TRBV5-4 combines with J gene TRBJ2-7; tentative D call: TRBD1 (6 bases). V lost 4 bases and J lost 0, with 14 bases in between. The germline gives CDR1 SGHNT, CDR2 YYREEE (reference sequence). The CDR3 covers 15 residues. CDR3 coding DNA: TGTGCCAGCAGCCCGCGGCAGGGGAGCTCCTACGAGCAGTACTTC. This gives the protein CASSPRQGSSYEQYF.

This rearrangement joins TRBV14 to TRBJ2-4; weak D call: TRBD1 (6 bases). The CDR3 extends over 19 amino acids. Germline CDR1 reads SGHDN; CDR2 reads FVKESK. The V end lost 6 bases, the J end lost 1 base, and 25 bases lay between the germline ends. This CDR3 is CASSPGTTMGLGAKNIQYF. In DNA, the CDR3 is TGTGCCAGCAGTCCCGGGACAACAATGGGGTTGGGGGCCAAAAACATTCAGTACTTC.

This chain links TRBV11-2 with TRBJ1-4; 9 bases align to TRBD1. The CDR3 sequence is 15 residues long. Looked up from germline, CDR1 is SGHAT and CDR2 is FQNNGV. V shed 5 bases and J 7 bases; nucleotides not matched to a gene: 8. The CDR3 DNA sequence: TGTGCCAGCAGCGGCTACAGGGGGCGCGGTGAAAAACTGTTTTTT. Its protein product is CASSGYRGRGEKLFF.

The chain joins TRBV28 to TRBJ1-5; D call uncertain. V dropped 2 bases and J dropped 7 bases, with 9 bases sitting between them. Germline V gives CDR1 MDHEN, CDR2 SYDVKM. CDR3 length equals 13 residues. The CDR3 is CASSLLGEQPQHF. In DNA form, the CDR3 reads TGTGCCAGCAGTTTACTCGGGGAGCAGCCCCAGCATTTT.